Reported below is one TCR beta chain. The antigen is unknown. The CDR3 extends over 13 amino acids. CDR1 is MNHNY, CDR2 SVGAGI, per germline (reference sequence). V was pared by 7 bases and J by 13 bases, with 20 bases between. Every donor gave 9.5 to 10 milliliters of peripheral blood. This entry is derived from a study of blood T cells in healthy people across ages. A J-beta primer mix and a sample-barcoded 5' primer were used in a second PCR of roughly 7 to 12 cycles. The study obtained at least 2.5 million CDR3-containing paired-end reads from every sample. TCRdb fed the 5' RACE reads into MiXCR, producing one record per CDR3 protein. This table holds about 730,000 distinct CDR3 sequences, roughly 41% found once. The study, taken as a whole, reports: Donor CMV status was unknown, possibly confounding expanded clonotype changes. Researchers report that TCR beta diversity correlated strongly with naive T cell percentage.

The specimen was blood. The sequence derives from a woman in her sixties or seventies in good health. The chain has TRBV6-6 and TRBJ2-1, with a possible D match to TRBD2 (5 bases). This CDR3 is CASNERGSETQFF. The CDR3 nucleotides read TGTGCCAGCAACGAACGGGGATCGGAGACCCAGTTCTTC.